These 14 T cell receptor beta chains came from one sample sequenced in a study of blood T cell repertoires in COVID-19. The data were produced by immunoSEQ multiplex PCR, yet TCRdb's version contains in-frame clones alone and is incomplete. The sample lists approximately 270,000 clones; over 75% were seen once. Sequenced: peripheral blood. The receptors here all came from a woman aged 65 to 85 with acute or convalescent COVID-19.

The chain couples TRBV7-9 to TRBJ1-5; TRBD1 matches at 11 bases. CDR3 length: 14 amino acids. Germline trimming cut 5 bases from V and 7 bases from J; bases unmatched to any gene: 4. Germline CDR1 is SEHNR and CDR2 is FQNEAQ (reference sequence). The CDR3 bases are TGTGCCAGCAGCGACCGGGACAGGGGGCAGCCCCAGCATTTT. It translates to CASSDRDRGQPQHF.

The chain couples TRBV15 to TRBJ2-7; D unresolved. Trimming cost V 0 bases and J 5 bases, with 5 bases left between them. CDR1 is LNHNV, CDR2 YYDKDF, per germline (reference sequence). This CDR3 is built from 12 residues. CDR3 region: CATSRDVNEQYF. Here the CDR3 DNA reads TGTGCCACCAGCAGAGATGTAAACGAGCAGTACTTC.

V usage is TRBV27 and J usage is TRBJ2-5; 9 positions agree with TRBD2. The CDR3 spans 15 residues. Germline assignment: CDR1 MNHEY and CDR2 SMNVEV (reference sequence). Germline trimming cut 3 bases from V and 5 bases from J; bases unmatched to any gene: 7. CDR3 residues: CASSLGLATRETQYF. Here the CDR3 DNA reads TGTGCCAGCAGTTTGGGACTAGCTACTCGGGAGACCCAGTACTTC.

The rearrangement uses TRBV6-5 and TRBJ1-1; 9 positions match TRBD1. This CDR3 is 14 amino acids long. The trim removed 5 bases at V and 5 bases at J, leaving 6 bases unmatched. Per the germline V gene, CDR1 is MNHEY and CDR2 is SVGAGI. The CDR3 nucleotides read TGTGCCAGCAGTCTACAGGGGGCGAGGACTGAAGCTTTCTTT. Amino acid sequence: CASSLQGARTEAFF.

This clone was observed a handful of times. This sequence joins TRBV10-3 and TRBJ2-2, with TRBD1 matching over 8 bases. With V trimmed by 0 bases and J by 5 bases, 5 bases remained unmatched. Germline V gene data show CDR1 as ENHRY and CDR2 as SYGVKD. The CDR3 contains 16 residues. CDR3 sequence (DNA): TGTGCCATCAGTGAGTCGGGACAGGTCGCTACCGGGGAGCTGTTTTTT. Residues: CAISESGQVATGELFF.

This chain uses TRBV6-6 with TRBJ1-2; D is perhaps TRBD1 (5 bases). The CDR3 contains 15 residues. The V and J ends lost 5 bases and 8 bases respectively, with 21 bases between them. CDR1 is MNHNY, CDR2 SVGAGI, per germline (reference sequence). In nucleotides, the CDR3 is TGTGCCAGCAGTCCCCTACAGAGGGCTGGGGGGGGCTACACCTTC. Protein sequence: CASSPLQRAGGGYTF.

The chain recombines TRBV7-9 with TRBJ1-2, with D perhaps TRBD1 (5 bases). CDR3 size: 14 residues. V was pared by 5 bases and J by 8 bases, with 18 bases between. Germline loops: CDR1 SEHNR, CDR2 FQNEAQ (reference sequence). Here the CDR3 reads CASSQPLSGMGYTF. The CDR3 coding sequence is TGTGCCAGCAGCCAACCCTTGTCAGGGATGGGCTACACCTTC.

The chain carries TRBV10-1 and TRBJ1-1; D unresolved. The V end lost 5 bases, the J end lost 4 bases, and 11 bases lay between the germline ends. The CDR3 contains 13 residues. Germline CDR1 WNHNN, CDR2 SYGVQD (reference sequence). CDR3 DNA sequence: TGCGCCAGCAGTCTAGACGGGAGCACTGAAGCTTTCTTT. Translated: CASSLDGSTEAFF.

In nucleotides, the CDR3 is TGTGCCAGCACCCTTAACCACGGGAGTGAAAAACTGTTTTTT. Translation gives CASTLNHGSEKLFF. V is TRBV6-5 and J is TRBJ1-4; D is unclear. The germline gives CDR1 MNHEY, CDR2 SVGAGI. V was cut by 7 bases and J by 7 bases, with 16 bases left in between. The CDR3 sequence is 14 residues long.

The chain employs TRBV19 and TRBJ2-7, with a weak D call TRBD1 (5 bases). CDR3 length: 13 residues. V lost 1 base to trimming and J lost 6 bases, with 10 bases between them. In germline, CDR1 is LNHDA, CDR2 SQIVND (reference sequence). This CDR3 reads CASSIAAGSEQYF. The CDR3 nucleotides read TGTGCCAGTAGTATAGCGGCAGGGTCCGAGCAGTACTTC.

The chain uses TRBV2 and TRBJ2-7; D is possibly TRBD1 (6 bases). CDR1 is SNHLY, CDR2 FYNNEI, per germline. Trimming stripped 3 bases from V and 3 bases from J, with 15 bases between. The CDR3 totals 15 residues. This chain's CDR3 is CASSDEQGRIYEQYF. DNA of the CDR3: TGTGCCAGCAGTGACGAGCAGGGGCGTATCTACGAGCAGTACTTC.

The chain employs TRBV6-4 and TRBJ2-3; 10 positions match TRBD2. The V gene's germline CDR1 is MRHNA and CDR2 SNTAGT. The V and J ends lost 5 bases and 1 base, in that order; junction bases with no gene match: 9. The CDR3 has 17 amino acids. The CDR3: CASSPLAGVSRTDTQYF. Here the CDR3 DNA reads TGTGCCAGCAGTCCCCTAGCGGGGGTATCCCGCACAGATACGCAGTATTTT.

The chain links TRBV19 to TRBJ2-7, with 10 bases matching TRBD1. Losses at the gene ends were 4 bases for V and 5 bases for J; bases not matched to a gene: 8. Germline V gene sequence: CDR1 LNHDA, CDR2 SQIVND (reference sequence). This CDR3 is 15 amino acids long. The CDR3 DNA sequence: TGTGCCAGTAGTACCTCCGGGACAGGGGTGCACGAGCAGTACTTC. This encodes CASSTSGTGVHEQYF.

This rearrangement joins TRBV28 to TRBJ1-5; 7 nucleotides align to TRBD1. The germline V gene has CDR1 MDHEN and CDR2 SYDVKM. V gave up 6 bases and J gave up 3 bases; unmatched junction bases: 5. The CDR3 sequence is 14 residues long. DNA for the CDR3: TGTGCCAGCAGACGGGACAGCTACAATCAGCCCCAGCATTTT. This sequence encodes CASRRDSYNQPQHF.